These 4 T cell receptor beta chains originate from one sample sequenced in a study of neurological immune-mediated disorders. Documented time point: longitudinal time-point 1 (baseline). TCRdb processed the 5' RACE reads anew with MiXCR; each CDR3 protein has one entry. The sample contains some 60,000 distinct CDR3 sequences, about 10% of which appear only once. The sample consisted of PBMCs. The source is a male donor with HTLV-1-associated myelopathy (HAM/TSP).

The chain uses TRBV28 and TRBJ1-5, with a tentative D call TRBD1 (6 bases). Germline lookup yields CDR1 MDHEN and CDR2 SYDVKM. Trimming pared 6 bases from V and 1 base from J, leaving 22 bases between. The CDR3 is made up of 18 amino acids. This CDR3 reads CASRSPGHGILSNQPQHF. The CDR3 nucleotides read TGTGCCAGCAGATCTCCGGGACATGGGATCTTAAGCAATCAGCCCCAGCATTTT.

This clonotype was observed many times. The V and J genes are TRBV12-3 or TRBV12-4 and TRBJ2-2; 7 bases are shared with TRBD2. The CDR3 is 17 residues long. Trimming cost V 2 bases and J 4 bases; bases outside gene matches: 10. In DNA form, the CDR3 reads TGTGCCAGCAGTTTAATCCTGGGGACTAACCCCACCGGGGAGCTGTTTTTT. It encodes CASSLILGTNPTGELFF.

This clonotype was seen ten or more times. The DNA of the CDR3 is TGTGCCAGCAGCCACCGGGTGTTAAGAGATACGCAGTATTTT. Protein: CASSHRVLRDTQYF. This chain uses TRBV7-9 with TRBJ2-3; D is uncertain. The CDR3 totals 14 residues. Trimming shortened V by 5 bases and J by 5 bases, and 14 bases separated the two germline ends. Germline lookup yields CDR1 SEHNR and CDR2 FQNEAQ (reference sequence).

In its sample, this clonotype was seen many times. The CDR3 nucleotides read TGTGCCAGCAGCTTTGCGGCTACCTCTGGGGCACCCCTCCACTTT. The encoded protein is CASSFAATSGAPLHF. This chain joins TRBV7-2 and TRBJ1-6; D unresolved. Looked up from germline, CDR1 is SGHTA and CDR2 is FQGNSA. V lost 3 bases, J lost 11 bases, and 17 bases lay in between. This CDR3 region has 15 residues. Together with reference TRBV7-2 and TRBJ1-6, the CDR3 gives the full variable domain: GAGVSQSPSNKVTEKGKDVELRCDPISGHTALYWYRQSLGQGLEFLIYFQGNSAPDKSGLPSDRFSAERTGGSVSTLTIQRTQQEDSAVYLCASSFAATSGAPLHFGNGTRLTVT.